The 18 T cell receptor beta chains below were found in one sample sequenced in a study of blood T cell repertoires in COVID-19. Clones were sequenced by immunoSEQ multiplex PCR, and TCRdb holds only the in-frame ones, with some missing. Among some 300,000 clones listed, 88% were seen once. Sequencing was done on a sample of peripheral blood. The receptors shown here come from a woman under 40 who had recovered from COVID-19.

The rearrangement uses TRBV27 and TRBJ2-1, with 7 bases that match TRBD1. Germline trimming cut 8 bases from V and 9 bases from J; bases unmatched to any gene: 10. The CDR3 length is 13 residues. In germline, CDR1 is MNHEY, CDR2 SMNVEV (reference sequence). Written as DNA, the CDR3 is TGTGCCAGCTCCGTGGACAGGTCAGGTGAGCAGTTCTTC. This sequence encodes CASSVDRSGEQFF.

This clone showed up just once. The J gene is TRBJ1-3, the V gene TRBV28, with 7 bases matching TRBD1. Trimming cost V 3 bases and J 1 base; bases outside gene matches: 3. The CDR3 is made up of 15 amino acids. From germline, CDR1 is MDHEN and CDR2 SYDVKM. CDR3 DNA: TGTGCCAGCAGTTTTGGACAGGCGTCTGGAAACACCATATATTTT. It is translated as CASSFGQASGNTIYF.

The chain is built from TRBV7-2 and TRBJ1-3; 7 positions agree with TRBD1. The CDR3 loop spans 15 amino acids. Germline-derived CDR1 and CDR2 are SGHTA and FQGNSA. The ends lost 5 bases at V and 0 bases at J; junction bases unmatched: 4. In DNA form, the CDR3 reads TGTGCCAGCAGCCTCGACAGGGTCTCTGGAAACACCATATATTTT. This gives the protein CASSLDRVSGNTIYF.

The rearrangement joins TRBV5-1 to TRBJ2-7; TRBD1 aligns across 8 bases. Per the germline V gene, CDR1 is SGHRS and CDR2 is YFSETQ. Trimming cost V 4 bases and J 3 bases; bases outside gene matches: 6. The CDR3 totals 14 residues. CDR3 loop: CASSGGQVFYEQYF. CDR3 bases: TGCGCCAGCAGCGGGGGACAGGTTTTCTACGAGCAGTACTTC.

This rearrangement joins TRBV15 to TRBJ2-4; weak D call: TRBD2 (5 bases). This CDR3 spans 20 amino acids. Germline lookup yields CDR1 LNHNV and CDR2 YYDKDF (reference sequence). V lost 0 bases to trimming and J lost 2 bases, with 23 bases between them. In DNA, the CDR3 is TGTGCCACCAGCAGAGATAAGATGTCAGACTATTTTCTGTCCAAAAACATTCAGTACTTC. Protein: CATSRDKMSDYFLSKNIQYF.

The J gene is TRBJ2-2, the V gene TRBV30; D possibly corresponds to TRBD1 (5 bases). Per the germline V gene, CDR1 is GTSNPN and CDR2 is SVGIG (reference sequence). The V end was cut by 8 bases, the J end by 0 bases, with 13 bases between. The CDR3 loop spans 14 amino acids. CDR3 nucleotides: TGTGCCCGTTCCAGGGCACCGAACACCGGGGAGCTGTTTTTT. It codes for CARSRAPNTGELFF.

The chain carries TRBV3-1 (or the pseudogene TRBV3-2) and TRBJ2-7; TRBD1 matches 8 bases. Germline V gene data show CDR1 as LGHDT and CDR2 as YNNKEL (reference sequence). The CDR3 totals 20 residues. Trimming at V came to 0 bases and at J to 0 bases, leaving 16 bases not matched to a gene. The CDR3 bases are TGTGCCAGCAGCCAAGATCCTCGGACAGGGTCTACCCTCAACTCCTACGAGCAGTACTTC. This sequence encodes CASSQDPRTGSTLNSYEQYF.

In nucleotides, the CDR3 is TGTGCCAGCAGCCTCACAGGCCCCTATGGCTACACCTTC. Translation gives CASSLTGPYGYTF. The chain recombines TRBV12-3 or TRBV12-4 with TRBJ1-2, with D tentatively TRBD1 (5 bases). CDR3 size: 13 residues. V lost 6 bases to trimming and J lost 4 bases, with 12 bases between them.

The chain links TRBV24-1 to TRBJ1-3; the D is unclear. The CDR3 is 13 residues long. Trimming shortened V by 2 bases and J by 2 bases, and 3 bases separated the two germline ends. Per the germline V gene, CDR1 is KGHDR and CDR2 is SFDVKD. DNA of the CDR3: TGTGCCACCAGTGATTATACTGGAAACACCATATATTTT. Amino acid sequence: CATSDYTGNTIYF.

V gene TRBV7-7 combines with J gene TRBJ2-4; 7 bases are a match to TRBD1. V was clipped by 1 base and J by 4 bases; unmatched bases: 10. The V gene's germline CDR1 is SSHAT and CDR2 FNYEAQ (reference sequence). The CDR3 is made up of 17 amino acids. The CDR3 loop is CASSLDRQGFGKNIQYF. The CDR3 nucleotides are TGTGCCAGCAGCTTAGATCGACAGGGTTTCGGAAAAAACATTCAGTACTTC.

The J gene is TRBJ1-4, the V gene TRBV29-1; D is unresolved. Looked up from germline, CDR1 is SQVTM and CDR2 is ANQGSEA. V was trimmed by 7 bases and J by 8 bases, leaving 17 bases between them. CDR3 length equals 13 residues. The CDR3 here is CSALSSGWEKLFF. The CDR3 DNA reads TGCAGCGCCCTTTCGTCGGGGTGGGAAAAACTGTTTTTT. Variable domain in full (rest from reference TRBV29-1 and TRBJ1-4): SAVISQKPSRDICQRGTSLTIQCQVDSQVTMMFWYRQQPGQSLTLIATANQGSEATYESGFVIDKFPISRPNLTFSTLTVSNMSPEDSSIYLCSALSSGWEKLFFGSGTQLSVL.

The rearrangement joins TRBV15 to TRBJ1-6, with TRBD1 matching 7 bases. Germline V CDR1 and CDR2: LNHNV, YYDKDF (reference sequence). This CDR3 has 15 amino acids. Trimming at V came to 3 bases and at J to 6 bases, leaving 5 bases not matched to a gene. CDR3 loop: CATSSQDRINSPLHF. DNA of the CDR3: TGTGCCACCAGCAGCCAGGACAGGATTAATTCACCCCTCCACTTT.

This clone came up once. This sequence joins TRBV6-5 and TRBJ2-7; 10 bases align to TRBD1. The CDR3 has 14 residues. V shed 6 bases, J shed 5 bases, and the junction held 7 bases outside the gene matches. From germline, CDR1 is MNHEY and CDR2 SVGAGI. The CDR3 DNA follows: TGTGCCAGCAGCACCGGGACAGGGGTCGACGAGCAGTACTTC. Its protein is CASSTGTGVDEQYF.

In this sample, this clone turned up once. This sample includes further DNA sequences coding for the same CDR3. The V and J genes are TRBV9 and TRBJ2-5; 10 bases fit TRBD1. The J segment lost 5 bases and the V segment lost 2 bases, leaving 6 bases of the junction unmatched. This CDR3 is 15 amino acids long. Germline values: CDR1 SGDLS, CDR2 YYNGEE. In DNA form, the CDR3 reads TGTGCCAGCAGCGTGGCCGGGACAGGGGAGGAGACCCAGTACTTC. It encodes CASSVAGTGEETQYF.

DNA for the CDR3: TGTGCCAGCAATTTACAGGGACAGGGTAATTCACCCCTCCACTTT. Protein product: CASNLQGQGNSPLHF. The chain couples TRBV6-6 to TRBJ1-6, with 9 positions matching TRBD1. CDR1 MNHNY and CDR2 SVGAGI come from the germline V gene (reference sequence). The CDR3 is made up of 15 amino acids. J lost 6 bases, V lost 7 bases, and 7 bases had no gene match.

This chain connects TRBV27 to TRBJ1-4; D perhaps matches TRBD1 (6 bases). The CDR3 spans 17 residues. The germline V and J ends were trimmed by 7 bases and 0 bases, with 18 bases remaining between them. The V gene's germline CDR1 is MNHEY and CDR2 SMNVEV (reference sequence). The CDR3 sequence is CASKRRQEITTNEKLFF. CDR3 nucleotides: TGTGCCAGCAAAAGGCGACAGGAAATAACAACTAATGAAAAACTGTTTTTT.

For the CDR3, the DNA is TGTGCCACGGCCTTGAAGAGGACAGCGAACACCGGGGAGCTGTTTTTT. This codes for CATALKRTANTGELFF. J is TRBJ2-2 and V is TRBV24-1, with a tentative D call TRBD1 (6 bases). Trimming removed 10 bases from V and 0 bases from J, with 17 bases in between. The germline V gene has CDR1 KGHDR and CDR2 SFDVKD. This CDR3 spans 16 amino acids.

This clone has a single count. The chain recombines TRBV11-1 with TRBJ1-1, with a tentative D call TRBD1 (5 bases). In germline, CDR1 is SGHAT, CDR2 FQDESV (reference sequence). This CDR3 contains 15 residues. V was pared by 0 bases and J by 1 base, with 9 bases between. The CDR3 region is CASSLAGGWNTEAFF. The CDR3 nucleotides read TGTGCCAGCAGCTTAGCGGGGGGTTGGAACACTGAAGCTTTCTTT.